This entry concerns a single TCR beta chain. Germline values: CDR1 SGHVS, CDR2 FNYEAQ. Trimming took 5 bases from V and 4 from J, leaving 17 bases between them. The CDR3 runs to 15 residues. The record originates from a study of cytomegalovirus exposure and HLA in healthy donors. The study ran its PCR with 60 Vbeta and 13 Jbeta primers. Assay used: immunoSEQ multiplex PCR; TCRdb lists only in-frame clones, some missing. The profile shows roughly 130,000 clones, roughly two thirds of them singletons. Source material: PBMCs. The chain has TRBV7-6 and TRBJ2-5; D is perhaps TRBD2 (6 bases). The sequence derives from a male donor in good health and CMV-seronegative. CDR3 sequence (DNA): TGTGCCAGCAGCATACGGACGGGAGAGAGAGAGACCCAGTACTTC. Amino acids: CASSIRTGERETQYF.